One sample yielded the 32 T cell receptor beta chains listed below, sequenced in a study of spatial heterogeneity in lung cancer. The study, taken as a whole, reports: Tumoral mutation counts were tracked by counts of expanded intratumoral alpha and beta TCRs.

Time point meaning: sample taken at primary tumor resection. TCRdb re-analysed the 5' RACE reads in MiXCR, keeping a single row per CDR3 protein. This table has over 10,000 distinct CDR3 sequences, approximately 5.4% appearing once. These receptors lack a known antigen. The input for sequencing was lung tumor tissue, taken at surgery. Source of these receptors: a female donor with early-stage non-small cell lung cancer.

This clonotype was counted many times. The CDR3 nucleotides read TGTGCCAGCAGTACAGCCGGGACTCCCTACAATGAGCAGTTCTTC. This sequence encodes CASSTAGTPYNEQFF. The chain has TRBV6-5 and TRBJ2-1; tentative D call: TRBD2 (6 bases). This CDR3 contains 15 residues. V was trimmed by 5 bases and J by 2 bases, leaving 13 bases between them. From germline, CDR1 is MNHEY and CDR2 SVGAGI.

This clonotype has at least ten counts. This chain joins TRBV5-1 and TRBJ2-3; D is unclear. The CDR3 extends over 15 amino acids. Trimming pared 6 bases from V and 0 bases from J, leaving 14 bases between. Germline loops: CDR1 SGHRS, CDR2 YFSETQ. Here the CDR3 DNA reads TGCGCCAGCACGGGCCCGCGTACTAGCACAGATACGCAGTATTTT. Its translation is CASTGPRTSTDTQYF.

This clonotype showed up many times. The CDR3 nucleotides read TGTGCCAGCAGCTTAAGGGGGCGGGCAGGGGGCCACGAGCAGTACTTC. Its translation: CASSLRGRAGGHEQYF. The genes are TRBV11-2 and TRBJ2-7; TRBD1 matches 8 bases. This CDR3 spans 16 amino acids. The ends lost 2 bases at V and 5 bases at J; junction bases unmatched: 11. Germline V gene lookup returns CDR1 SGHAT and CDR2 FQNNGV.

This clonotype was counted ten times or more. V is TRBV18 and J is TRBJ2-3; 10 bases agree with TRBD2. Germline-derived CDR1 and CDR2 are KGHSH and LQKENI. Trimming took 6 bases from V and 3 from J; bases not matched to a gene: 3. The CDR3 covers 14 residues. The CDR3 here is CASSLAGATDTQYF. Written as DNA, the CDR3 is TGTGCCAGCTCGCTAGCGGGGGCTACAGATACGCAGTATTTT.

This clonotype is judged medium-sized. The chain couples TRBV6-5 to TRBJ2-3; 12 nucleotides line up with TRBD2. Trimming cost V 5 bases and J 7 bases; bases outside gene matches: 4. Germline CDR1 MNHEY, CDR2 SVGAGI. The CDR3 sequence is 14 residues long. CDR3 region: CASSGLAGLNTQYF. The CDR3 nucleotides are TGTGCCAGCAGTGGACTAGCGGGGCTGAATACGCAGTATTTT.

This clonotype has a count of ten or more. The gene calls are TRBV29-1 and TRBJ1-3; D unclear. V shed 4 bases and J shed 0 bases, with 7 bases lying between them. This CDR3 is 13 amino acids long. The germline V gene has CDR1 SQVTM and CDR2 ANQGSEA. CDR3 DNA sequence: TGCAGCGTTGTTGGGAACTCTGGAAACACCATATATTTT. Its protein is CSVVGNSGNTIYF.

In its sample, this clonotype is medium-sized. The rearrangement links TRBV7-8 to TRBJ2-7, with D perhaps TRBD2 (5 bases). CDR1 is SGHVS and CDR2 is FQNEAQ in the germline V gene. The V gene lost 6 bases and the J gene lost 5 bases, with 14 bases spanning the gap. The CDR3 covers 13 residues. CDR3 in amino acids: CASRLTGNHEQYF. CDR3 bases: TGTGCCAGCAGACTTACGGGGAACCACGAGCAGTACTTC.

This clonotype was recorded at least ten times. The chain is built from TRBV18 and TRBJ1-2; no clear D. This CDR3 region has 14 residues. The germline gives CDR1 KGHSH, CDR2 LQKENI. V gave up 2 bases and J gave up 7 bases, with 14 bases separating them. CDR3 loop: CASSPFTVGGGYTF. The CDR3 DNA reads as TGTGCCAGCTCACCATTTACGGTCGGTGGTGGCTACACCTTC.

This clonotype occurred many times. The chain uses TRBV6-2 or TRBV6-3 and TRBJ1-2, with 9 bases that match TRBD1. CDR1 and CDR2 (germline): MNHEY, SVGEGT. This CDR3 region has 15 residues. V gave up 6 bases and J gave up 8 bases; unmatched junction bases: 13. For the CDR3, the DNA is TGTGCCAGCAGCCTGGCCGGGACAGGGAATCTCGGCTACACCTTC. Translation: CASSLAGTGNLGYTF.

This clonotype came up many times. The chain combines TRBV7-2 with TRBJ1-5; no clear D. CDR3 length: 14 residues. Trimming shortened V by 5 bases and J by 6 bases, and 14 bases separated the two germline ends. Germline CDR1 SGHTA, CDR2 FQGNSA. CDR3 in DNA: TGTGCCAGCAGCGAGAGTCTCGTGTTTCAGCCCCAGCATTTT. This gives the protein CASSESLVFQPQHF.

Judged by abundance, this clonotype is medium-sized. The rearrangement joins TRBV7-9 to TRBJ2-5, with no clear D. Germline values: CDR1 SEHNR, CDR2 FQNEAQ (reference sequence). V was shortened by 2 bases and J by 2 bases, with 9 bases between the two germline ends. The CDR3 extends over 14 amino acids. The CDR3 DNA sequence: TGTGCCAGCAGCTTACACCGGACGCAAGAGACCCAGTACTTC. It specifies CASSLHRTQETQYF.

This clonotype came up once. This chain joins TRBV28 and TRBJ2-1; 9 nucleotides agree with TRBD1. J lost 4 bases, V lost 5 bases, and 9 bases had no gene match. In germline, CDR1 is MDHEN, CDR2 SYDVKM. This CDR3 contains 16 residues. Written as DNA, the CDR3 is TGTGCCAGCAGTCGAACTACAGGGGGCATGTACAATGAGCAGTTCTTC. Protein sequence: CASSRTTGGMYNEQFF.

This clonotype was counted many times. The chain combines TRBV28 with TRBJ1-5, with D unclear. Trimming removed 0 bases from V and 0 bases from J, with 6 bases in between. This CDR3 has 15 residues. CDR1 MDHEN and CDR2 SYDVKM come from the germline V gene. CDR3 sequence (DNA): TGTGCCAGCAGTTTATGGGGAGATAGCAATCAGCCCCAGCATTTT. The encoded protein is CASSLWGDSNQPQHF.

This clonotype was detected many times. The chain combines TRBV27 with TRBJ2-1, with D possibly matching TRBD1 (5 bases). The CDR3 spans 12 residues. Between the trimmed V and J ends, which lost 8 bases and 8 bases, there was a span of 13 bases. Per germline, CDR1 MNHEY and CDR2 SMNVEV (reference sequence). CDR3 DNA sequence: TGTGCCAGCGCTGGGTGGGGCGATGAGCAGTTCTTC. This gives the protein CASAGWGDEQFF.

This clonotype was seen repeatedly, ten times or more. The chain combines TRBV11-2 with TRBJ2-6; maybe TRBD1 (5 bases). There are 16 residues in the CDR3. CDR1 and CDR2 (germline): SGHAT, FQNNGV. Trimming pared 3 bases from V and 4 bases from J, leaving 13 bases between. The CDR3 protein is CASSFSVGVGANVLTF. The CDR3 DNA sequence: TGTGCCAGCAGCTTCAGCGTAGGGGTAGGGGCCAACGTCCTGACTTTC.

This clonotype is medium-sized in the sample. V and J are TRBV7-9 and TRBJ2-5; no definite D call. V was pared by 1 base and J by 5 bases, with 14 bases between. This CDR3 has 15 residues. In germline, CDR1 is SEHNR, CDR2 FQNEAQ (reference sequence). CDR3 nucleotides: TGTGCCAGCAGCTTAGTAACTGGGGTAGATGAGACCCAGTACTTC. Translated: CASSLVTGVDETQYF.

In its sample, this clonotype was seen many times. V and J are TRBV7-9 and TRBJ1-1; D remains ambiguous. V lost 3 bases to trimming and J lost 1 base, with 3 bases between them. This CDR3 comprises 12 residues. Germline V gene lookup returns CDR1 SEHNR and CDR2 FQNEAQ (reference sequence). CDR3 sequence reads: CASSFRNTEAFF. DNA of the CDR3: TGTGCCAGCAGCTTCCGGAACACTGAAGCTTTCTTT.

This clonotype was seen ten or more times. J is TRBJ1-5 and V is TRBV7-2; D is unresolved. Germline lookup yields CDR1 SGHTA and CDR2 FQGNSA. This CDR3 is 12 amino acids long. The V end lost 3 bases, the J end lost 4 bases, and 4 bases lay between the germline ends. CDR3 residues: CASSFWNQPQHF. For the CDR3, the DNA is TGTGCCAGCAGCTTCTGGAATCAGCCCCAGCATTTT. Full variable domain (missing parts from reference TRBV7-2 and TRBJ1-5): GAGVSQSPSNKVTEKGKDVELRCDPISGHTALYWYRQSLGQGLEFLIYFQGNSAPDKSGLPSDRFSAERTGGSVSTLTIQRTQQEDSAVYLCASSFWNQPQHFGDGTRLSIL.

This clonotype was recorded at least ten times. CDR3 nucleotide sequence: TGTGCCAGCACCCTCGTGGGGTATGGCTACACCTTC. This translates into CASTLVGYGYTF. The chain recombines TRBV6-5 with TRBJ1-2; D gene ambiguous. Per germline, CDR1 MNHEY and CDR2 SVGAGI. The germline V and J ends were trimmed by 7 bases and 5 bases, with 11 bases remaining between them. The CDR3 is 12 amino acids.

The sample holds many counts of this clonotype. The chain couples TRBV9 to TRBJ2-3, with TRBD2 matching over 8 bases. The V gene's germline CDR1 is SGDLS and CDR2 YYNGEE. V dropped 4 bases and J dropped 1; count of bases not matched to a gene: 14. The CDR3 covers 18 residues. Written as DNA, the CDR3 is TGTGCCAGCAGCCCTCAATGGATGGCGGGGGGCCGCACAGATACGCAGTATTTT. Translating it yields CASSPQWMAGGRTDTQYF.

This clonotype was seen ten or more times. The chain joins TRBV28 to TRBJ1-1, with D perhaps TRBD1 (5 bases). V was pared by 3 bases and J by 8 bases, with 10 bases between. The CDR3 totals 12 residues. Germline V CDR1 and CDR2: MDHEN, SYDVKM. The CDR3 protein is CASSFDGAEAFF. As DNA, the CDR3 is TGTGCCAGCAGTTTTGACGGGGCCGAAGCTTTCTTT.

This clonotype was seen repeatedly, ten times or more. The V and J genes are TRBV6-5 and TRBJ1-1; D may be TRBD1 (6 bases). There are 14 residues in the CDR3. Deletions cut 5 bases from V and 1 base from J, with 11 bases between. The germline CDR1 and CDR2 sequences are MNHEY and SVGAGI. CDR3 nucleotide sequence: TGTGCCAGCAGTACCCGGACAGCGAACACTGAAGCTTTCTTT. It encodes CASSTRTANTEAFF.

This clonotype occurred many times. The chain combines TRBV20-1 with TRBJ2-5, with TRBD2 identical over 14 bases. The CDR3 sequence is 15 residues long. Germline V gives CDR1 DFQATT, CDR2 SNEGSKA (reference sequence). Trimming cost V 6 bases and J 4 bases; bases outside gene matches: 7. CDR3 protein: CSAMTSGGAGETQYF. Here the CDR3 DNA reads TGCAGTGCCATGACTAGCGGGGGGGCCGGAGAGACCCAGTACTTC.

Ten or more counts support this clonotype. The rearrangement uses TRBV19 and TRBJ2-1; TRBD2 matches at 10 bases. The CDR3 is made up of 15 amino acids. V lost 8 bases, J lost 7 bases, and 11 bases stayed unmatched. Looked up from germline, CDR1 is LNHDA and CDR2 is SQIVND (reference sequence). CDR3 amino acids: CASGSGGAVTNEQFF. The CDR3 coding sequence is TGTGCCAGTGGAAGCGGGGGGGCGGTAACGAATGAGCAGTTCTTC.

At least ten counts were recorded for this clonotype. The CDR3 reads CASSLEWGPAEAFF. The CDR3 bases are TGTGCCAGCAGCTTAGAATGGGGCCCAGCTGAAGCTTTCTTT. J is TRBJ1-1 and V is TRBV7-2; TRBD1 is a possible D gene (5 bases). The CDR3 is 14 residues long. Deletions cut 1 base from V and 6 bases from J, with 12 bases between. Germline V gene data show CDR1 as SGHTA and CDR2 as FQGNSA.

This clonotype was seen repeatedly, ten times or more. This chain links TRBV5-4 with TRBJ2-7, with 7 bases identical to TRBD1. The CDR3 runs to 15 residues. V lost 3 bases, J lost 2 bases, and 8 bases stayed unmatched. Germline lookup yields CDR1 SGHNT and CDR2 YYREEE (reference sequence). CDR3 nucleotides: TGTGCCAGCAGCTCTCCGGGACAGAATACCTACGAGCAGTACTTC. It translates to CASSSPGQNTYEQYF.

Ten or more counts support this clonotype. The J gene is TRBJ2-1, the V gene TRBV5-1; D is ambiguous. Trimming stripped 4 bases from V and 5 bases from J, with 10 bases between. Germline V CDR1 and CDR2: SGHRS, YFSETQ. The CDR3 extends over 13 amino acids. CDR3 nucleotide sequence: TGCGCCAGCAGCGAAAACATCCACAATGAGCAGTTCTTC. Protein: CASSENIHNEQFF.

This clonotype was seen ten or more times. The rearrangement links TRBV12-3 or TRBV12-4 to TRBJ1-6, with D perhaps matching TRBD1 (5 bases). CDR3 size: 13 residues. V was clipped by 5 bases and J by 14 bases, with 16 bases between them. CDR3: CASSPTGGRALHF. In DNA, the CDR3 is TGTGCCAGCAGTCCGACGGGGGGTCGGGCCCTCCACTTT.

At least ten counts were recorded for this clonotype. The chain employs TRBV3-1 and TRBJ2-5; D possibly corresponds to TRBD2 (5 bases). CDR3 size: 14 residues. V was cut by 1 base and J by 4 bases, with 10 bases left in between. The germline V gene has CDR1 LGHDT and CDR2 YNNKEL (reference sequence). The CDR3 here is CASSQGVGGETQYF. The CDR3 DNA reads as TGTGCCAGCAGCCAAGGAGTAGGAGGAGAGACCCAGTACTTC.

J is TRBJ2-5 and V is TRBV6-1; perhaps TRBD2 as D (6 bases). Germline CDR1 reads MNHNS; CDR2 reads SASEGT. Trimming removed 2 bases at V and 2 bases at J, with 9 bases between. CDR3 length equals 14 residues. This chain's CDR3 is CASSETAGQETQYF. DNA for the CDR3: TGTGCCAGCAGTGAAACGGCGGGACAAGAGACCCAGTACTTC.

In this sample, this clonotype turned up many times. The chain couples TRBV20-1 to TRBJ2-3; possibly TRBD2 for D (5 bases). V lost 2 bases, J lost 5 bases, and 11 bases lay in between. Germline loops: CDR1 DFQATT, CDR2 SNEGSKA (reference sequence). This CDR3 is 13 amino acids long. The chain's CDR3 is CSARKTRGDTQYF. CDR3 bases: TGCAGTGCTAGAAAGACTCGGGGAGATACGCAGTATTTT.

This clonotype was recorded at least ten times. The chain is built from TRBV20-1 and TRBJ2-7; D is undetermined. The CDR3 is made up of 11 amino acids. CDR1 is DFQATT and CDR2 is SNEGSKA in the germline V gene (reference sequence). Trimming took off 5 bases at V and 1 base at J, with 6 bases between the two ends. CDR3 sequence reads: CSARSSYEQYF. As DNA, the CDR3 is TGCAGTGCTCGTTCATCCTACGAGCAGTACTTC.